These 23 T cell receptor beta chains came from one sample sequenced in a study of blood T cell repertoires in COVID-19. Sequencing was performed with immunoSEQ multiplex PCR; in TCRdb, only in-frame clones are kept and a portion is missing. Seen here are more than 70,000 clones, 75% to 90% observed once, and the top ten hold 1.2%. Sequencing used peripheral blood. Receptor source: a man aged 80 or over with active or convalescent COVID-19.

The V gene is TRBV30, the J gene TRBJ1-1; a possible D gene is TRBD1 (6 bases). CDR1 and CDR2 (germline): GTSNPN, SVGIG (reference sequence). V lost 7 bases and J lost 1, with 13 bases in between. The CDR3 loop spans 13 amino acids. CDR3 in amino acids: CAFRGQWNTEAFF. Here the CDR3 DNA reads TGTGCCTTTAGAGGACAGTGGAACACTGAAGCTTTCTTT.

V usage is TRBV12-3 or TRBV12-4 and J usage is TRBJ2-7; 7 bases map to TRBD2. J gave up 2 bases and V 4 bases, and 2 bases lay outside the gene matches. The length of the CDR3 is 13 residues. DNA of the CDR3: TGTGCCAGCAGTTCCGGGACTACCTACGAGCAGTACTTC. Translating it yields CASSSGTTYEQYF.

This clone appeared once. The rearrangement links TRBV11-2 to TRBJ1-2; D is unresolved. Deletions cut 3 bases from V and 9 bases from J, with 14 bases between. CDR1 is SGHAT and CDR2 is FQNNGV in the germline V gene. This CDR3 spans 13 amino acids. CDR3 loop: CASSFHSEESYTF. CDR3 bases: TGTGCCAGCAGCTTCCATTCGGAGGAAAGCTACACCTTC. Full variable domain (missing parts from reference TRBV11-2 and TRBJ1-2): EAGVAQSPRYKIIEKRQSVAFWCNPISGHATLYWYQQILGQGPKLLIQFQNNGVVDDSQLPKDRFSAERLKGVDSTLKIQPAKLEDSAVYLCASSFHSEESYTFGSGTRLTVV.

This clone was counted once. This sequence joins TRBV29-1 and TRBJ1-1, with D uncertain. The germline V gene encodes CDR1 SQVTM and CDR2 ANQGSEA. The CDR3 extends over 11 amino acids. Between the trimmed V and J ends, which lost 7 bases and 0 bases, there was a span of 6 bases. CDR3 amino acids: CSASMNTEAFF. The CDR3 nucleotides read TGCAGCGCTTCCATGAACACTGAAGCTTTCTTT.

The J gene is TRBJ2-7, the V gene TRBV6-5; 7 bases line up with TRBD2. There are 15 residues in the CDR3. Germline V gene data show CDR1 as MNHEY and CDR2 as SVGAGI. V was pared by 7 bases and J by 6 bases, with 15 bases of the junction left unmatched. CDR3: CASNEHAGAPSEQYF. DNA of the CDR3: TGTGCCAGCAACGAACATGCGGGAGCGCCGTCCGAGCAGTACTTC.

The CDR3 region has the DNA TGTGCCAGCAGCCATGAAAGGGGGACAGGGTTTGGCTACACCTTC. Its translation is CASSHERGTGFGYTF. The rearrangement uses TRBV3-1 (or the pseudogene TRBV3-2) and TRBJ1-2; 9 bases agree with TRBD1. The CDR3 runs to 15 residues. The V and J ends lost 3 bases and 7 bases, in that order; junction bases with no gene match: 9. Germline assignment: CDR1 LGHDT and CDR2 YNNKEL (reference sequence).

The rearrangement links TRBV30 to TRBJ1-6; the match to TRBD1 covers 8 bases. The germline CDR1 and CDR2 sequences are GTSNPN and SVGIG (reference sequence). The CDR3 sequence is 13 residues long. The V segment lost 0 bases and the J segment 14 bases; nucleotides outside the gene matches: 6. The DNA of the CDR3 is TGTGCCTGGAGTGTGGCAGGGGGCTTTACCCTCCACTTT. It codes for CAWSVAGGFTLHF.

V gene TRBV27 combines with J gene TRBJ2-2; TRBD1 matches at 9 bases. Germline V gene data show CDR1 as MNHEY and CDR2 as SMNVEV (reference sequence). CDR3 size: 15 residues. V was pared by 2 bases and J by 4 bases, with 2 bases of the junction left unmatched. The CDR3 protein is CASSLQQGATGELFF. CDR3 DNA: TGTGCCAGCAGTTTACAACAGGGGGCCACCGGGGAGCTGTTTTTT.

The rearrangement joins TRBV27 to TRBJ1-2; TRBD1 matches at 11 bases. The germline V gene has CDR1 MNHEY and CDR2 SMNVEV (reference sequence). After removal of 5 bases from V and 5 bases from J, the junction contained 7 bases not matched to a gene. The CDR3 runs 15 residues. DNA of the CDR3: TGTGCCAGCAGTCCCCGGGACAGGGGGGCATATGGCTACACCTTC. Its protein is CASSPRDRGAYGYTF.

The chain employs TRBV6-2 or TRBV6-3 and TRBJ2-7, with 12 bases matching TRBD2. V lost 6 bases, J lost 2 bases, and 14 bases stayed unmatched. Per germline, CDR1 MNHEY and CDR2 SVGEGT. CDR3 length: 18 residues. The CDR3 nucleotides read TGTGCCAGCAGCGAACCCGGACTAGCGGGATCGAACCCCTACGAGCAGTACTTC. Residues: CASSEPGLAGSNPYEQYF.

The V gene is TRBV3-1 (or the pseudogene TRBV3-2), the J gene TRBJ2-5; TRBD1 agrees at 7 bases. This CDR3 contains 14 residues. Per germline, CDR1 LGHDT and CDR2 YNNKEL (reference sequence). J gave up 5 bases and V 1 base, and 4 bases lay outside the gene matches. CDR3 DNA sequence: TGTGCCAGCAGCCAAGGACAGGGTAGGGAGACCCAGTACTTC. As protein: CASSQGQGRETQYF.

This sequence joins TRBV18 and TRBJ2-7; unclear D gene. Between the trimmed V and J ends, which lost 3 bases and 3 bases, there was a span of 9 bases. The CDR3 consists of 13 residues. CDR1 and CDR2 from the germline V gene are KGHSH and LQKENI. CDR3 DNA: TGTGCCAGCTCACCCAACTTCATCTACGAGCAGTACTTC. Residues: CASSPNFIYEQYF.

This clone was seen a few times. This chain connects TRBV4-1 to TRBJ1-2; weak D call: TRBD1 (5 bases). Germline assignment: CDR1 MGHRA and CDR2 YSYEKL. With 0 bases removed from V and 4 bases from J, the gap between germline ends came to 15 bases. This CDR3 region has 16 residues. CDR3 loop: CASSQESTVESYGYTF. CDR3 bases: TGCGCCAGCAGCCAAGAGTCGACAGTCGAATCCTATGGCTACACCTTC.

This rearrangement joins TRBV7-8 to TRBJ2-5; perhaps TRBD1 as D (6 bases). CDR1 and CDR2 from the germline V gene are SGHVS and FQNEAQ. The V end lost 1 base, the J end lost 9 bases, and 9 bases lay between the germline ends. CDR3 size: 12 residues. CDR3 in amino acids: CASSLVQGPQYF. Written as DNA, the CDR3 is TGTGCCAGCAGCTTAGTGCAGGGGCCCCAGTACTTC.

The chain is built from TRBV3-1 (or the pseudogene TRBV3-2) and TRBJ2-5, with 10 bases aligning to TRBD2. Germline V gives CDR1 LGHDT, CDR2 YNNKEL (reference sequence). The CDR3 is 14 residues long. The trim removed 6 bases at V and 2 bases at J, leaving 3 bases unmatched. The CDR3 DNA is TGTGCCAGCAGGACTAGCGGGCCTCAAGAGACCCAGTACTTC. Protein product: CASRTSGPQETQYF.

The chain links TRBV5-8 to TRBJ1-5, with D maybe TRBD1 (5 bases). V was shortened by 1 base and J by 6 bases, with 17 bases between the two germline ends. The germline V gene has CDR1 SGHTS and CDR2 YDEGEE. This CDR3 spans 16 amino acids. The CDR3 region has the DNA TGTGCCAGCAGCTTGCCCCCCCATTGGGGGGGTCAGCCCCAGCATTTT. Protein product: CASSLPPHWGGQPQHF.

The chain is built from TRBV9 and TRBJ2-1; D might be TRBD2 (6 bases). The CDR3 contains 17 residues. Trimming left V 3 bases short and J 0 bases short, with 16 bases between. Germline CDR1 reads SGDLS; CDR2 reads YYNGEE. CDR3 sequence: CASSEDLAPSSYNEQFF. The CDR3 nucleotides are TGTGCCAGCAGCGAGGATCTAGCGCCGAGCTCCTACAATGAGCAGTTCTTC.

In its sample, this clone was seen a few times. The CDR3 region is CASSVPLAGAKETQYF. The CDR3 DNA follows: TGTGCCAGCAGTGTACCCCTCGCGGGAGCTAAAGAGACCCAGTACTTC. This chain uses TRBV2 with TRBJ2-5; 7 nucleotides line up with TRBD2. The V gene end was trimmed by 4 bases and the J gene end by 3 bases; junction bases not matched to a gene: 11. This CDR3 is 16 amino acids long. Germline CDR1 is SNHLY and CDR2 is FYNNEI.

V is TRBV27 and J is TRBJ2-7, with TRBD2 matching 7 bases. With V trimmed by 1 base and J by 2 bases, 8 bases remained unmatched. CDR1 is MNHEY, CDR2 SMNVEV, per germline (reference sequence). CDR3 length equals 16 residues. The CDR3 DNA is TGTGCCAGCAGTTTATTCCCAGCGGGGCGCCCCTACGAGCAGTACTTC. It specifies CASSLFPAGRPYEQYF.

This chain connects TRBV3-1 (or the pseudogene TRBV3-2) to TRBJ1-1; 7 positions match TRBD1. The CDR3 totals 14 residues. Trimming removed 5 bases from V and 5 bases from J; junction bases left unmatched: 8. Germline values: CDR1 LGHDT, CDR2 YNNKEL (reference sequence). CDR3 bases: TGTGCCAGCAGCTCAAGGGACAGTTTGACTGAAGCTTTCTTT. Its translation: CASSSRDSLTEAFF.

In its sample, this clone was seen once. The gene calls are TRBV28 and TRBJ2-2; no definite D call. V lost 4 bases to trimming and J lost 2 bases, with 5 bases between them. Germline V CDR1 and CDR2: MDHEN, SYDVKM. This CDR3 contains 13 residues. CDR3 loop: CASSSTNTGELFF. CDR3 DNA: TGTGCCAGCAGTTCCACTAACACCGGGGAGCTGTTTTTT.

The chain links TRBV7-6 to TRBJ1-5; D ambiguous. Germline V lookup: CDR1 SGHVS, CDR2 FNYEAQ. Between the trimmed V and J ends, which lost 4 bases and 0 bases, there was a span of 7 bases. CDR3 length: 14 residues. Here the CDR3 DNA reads TGTGCCAGCAGCTCCGGGAGTAGCAATCAGCCCCAGCATTTT. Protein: CASSSGSSNQPQHF.

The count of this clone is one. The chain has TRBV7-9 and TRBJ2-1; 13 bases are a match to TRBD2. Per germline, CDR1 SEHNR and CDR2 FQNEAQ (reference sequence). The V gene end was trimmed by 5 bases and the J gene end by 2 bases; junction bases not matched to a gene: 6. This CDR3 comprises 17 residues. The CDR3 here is CASSPRGLAGAYNEQFF. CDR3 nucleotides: TGTGCCAGCAGCCCCCGAGGACTAGCGGGAGCCTACAATGAGCAGTTCTTC. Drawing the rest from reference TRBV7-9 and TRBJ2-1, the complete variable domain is DTGVSQNPRHKITKRGQNVTFRCDPISEHNRLYWYRQTLGQGPEFLTYFQNEAQLEKSRLLSDRFSAERPKGSFSTLEIQRTEQGDSAMYLCASSPRGLAGAYNEQFFGPGTRLTVL.